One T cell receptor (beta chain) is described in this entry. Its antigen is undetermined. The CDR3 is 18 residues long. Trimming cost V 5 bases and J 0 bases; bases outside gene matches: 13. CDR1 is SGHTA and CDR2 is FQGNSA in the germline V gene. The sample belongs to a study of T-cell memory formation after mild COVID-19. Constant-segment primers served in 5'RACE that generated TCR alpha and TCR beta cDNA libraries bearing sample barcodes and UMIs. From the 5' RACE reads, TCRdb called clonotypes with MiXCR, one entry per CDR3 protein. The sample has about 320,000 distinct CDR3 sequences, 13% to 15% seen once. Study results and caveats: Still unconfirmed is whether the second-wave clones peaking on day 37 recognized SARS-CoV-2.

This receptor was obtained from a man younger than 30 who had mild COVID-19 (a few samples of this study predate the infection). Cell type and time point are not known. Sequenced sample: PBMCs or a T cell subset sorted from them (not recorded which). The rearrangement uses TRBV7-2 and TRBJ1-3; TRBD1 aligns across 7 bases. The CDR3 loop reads CASSPPGRDRDSGNTIYF. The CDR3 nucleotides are TGTGCCAGCAGCCCACCGGGCCGGGACAGAGACTCTGGAAACACCATATATTTT.